This T cell receptor (beta chain) was found in a study of cytomegalovirus exposure and HLA in healthy donors. Study-wide context: Across 300 to 400 genotyped donors, approximately 81% landed in the Caucasian-associated ancestry cluster. Overall study results and limits: Most TCR sequences were uncommon, yet certain public TCRs appeared in many donors. What a later analysis showed was that several of the most significant clusters appeared linked to common viral pathogens.

CDR1 and CDR2 (germline): PRHDT, FYEKMQ (reference sequence). The CDR3 loop spans 15 amino acids. Trimming took 6 bases from V and 6 from J; bases not matched to a gene: 9. PCR used 60 Vbeta primers and 13 Jbeta primers. In the original workflow: Counted up in a later analysis, unique TCR beta chains came to approximately 77 million, with around 11 million shared. Some clones are missing from TCRdb's copy, which holds only in-frame ones; the method was immunoSEQ multiplex PCR. That table gives V, J and clone size, and the DNA gave D and trimming. Of about 190,000 clones in the sample, 74% are singletons; the top ten hold around 3.3%. About this clone itself: Antigen unknown.

The sequencing sample was made of PBMCs. This sequence originates from a young woman in good health and CMV-seropositive. This chain connects TRBV13 to TRBJ2-1, with TRBD2 matching over 9 bases. The CDR3 sequence is CASRNIAGVGNEQFF. The CDR3 DNA sequence: TGTGCCAGCAGGAATATAGCGGGAGTTGGCAATGAGCAGTTCTTC.